The entry below gives a single T cell receptor beta chain sequence along with its context. The antigen is not known. The sample originates from a study of immune evolution from preneoplasia to lung adenocarcinoma. Whole-study context: HLA loss of heterozygosity: 6% to 7.5% AIS, 15% MIA, over 30% ADC, none AAH. Overall study results and limits: Highest clonality occurred in KRAS-mutant, not EGFR-mutant or double wild-type, nodules.

Only in-frame clones appear in the TCRdb table, and some are missing; sequencing was by immunoSEQ multiplex PCR. This table has roughly 21,000 clones, about 79% appearing once. Each case's diagnosis was confirmed by two pathologists on H&E. CDR3 length equals 14 residues. Germline V lookup: CDR1 LNHDA, CDR2 SQIVND (reference sequence). Losses at the gene ends were 6 bases for V and 0 bases for J; bases not matched to a gene: 4. Sample: FFPE invasive lung adenocarcinoma tissue. The sequence derives from a person in their sixties with lung adenocarcinoma. The chain uses TRBV19 and TRBJ2-7; 8 positions agree with TRBD1. The DNA of the CDR3 is TGTGCCAGTAGACTCGGACAGGGCTCCTACGAGCAGTACTTC. Translation: CASRLGQGSYEQYF.